These 23 T cell receptor beta chains share one sample of origin, sequenced in a study of T cells in localized non-small cell lung cancer. Assay used: immunoSEQ multiplex PCR; TCRdb lists only in-frame clones, some missing. The sample includes 45,000 to 55,000 clones, roughly 90% seen only once; the top ten take 15% to 20%. Source: peripheral blood, taken before any cancer treatment. The receptors were gathered from a male donor aged 60 or older with stage III squamous cell lung carcinoma.

The chain uses TRBV25-1 and TRBJ2-7, with D possibly TRBD2 on 5 matching bases. Per germline, CDR1 MGHDK and CDR2 SYGVNS. This CDR3 contains 13 residues. The ends were cut back, 11 bases at V and 5 bases at J, with 19 bases in the middle. Here the CDR3 DNA reads TGTGCCGCAACTCGGGGTCTCGGGAACGAGCAGTACTTC. Translated: CAATRGLGNEQYF.

This chain links TRBV7-3 with TRBJ1-4, with D unresolved. Trimming stripped 6 bases from V and 5 bases from J, with 10 bases between. The CDR3 is 13 residues long. Germline CDR1 and CDR2: SGHTA and FQGTGA. The CDR3 bases are TGTGCCAGCAGGGACTACAGAAATGAAAAACTGTTTTTT. This codes for CASRDYRNEKLFF.

V usage is TRBV6-6 and J usage is TRBJ2-6; D not resolved. The CDR3 covers 15 residues. Germline V gene lookup returns CDR1 MNHNY and CDR2 SVGAGI (reference sequence). V was shortened by 5 bases and J by 4 bases, with 12 bases between the two germline ends. DNA for the CDR3: TGTGCCAGCAGTATTCGACAATCCGGGGCCAACGTCCTGACTTTC. It yields the protein CASSIRQSGANVLTF.

J is TRBJ1-2 and V is TRBV18, with 8 bases identical to TRBD1. Trimming at V came to 3 bases and at J to 2 bases, leaving 8 bases not matched to a gene. From germline, CDR1 is KGHSH and CDR2 LQKENI. This CDR3 comprises 16 residues. The CDR3 DNA reads as TGTGCCAGCTCACCCGAAGGACAGGGCGGAAACTATGGCTACACCTTC. As protein: CASSPEGQGGNYGYTF.

The rearrangement links TRBV27 to TRBJ2-7; no clear D gene. The V and J ends lost 5 bases and 6 bases respectively, with 17 bases between them. This CDR3 region has 14 residues. Per germline, CDR1 MNHEY and CDR2 SMNVEV (reference sequence). This CDR3 is CASSPWAPKGEQYF. The CDR3, as DNA: TGTGCCAGCAGTCCGTGGGCCCCAAAAGGCGAGCAGTACTTC.

This rearrangement joins TRBV5-6 to TRBJ1-2; perhaps TRBD1 as D (5 bases). The CDR3 has 17 amino acids. Germline-derived CDR1 and CDR2 are SGHDT and YYEEEE. The V end lost 3 bases, the J end lost 0 bases, and 18 bases lay between the germline ends. Written as DNA, the CDR3 is TGTGCCAGCAGCTCTATAGGCGGGGCCGATTCTAACTATGGCTACACCTTC. It codes for CASSSIGGADSNYGYTF.

The chain carries TRBV11-2 and TRBJ1-6; D gene uncertain. The CDR3 totals 16 residues. Deletions cut 1 base from V and 6 bases from J, with 13 bases between. Germline values: CDR1 SGHAT, CDR2 FQNNGV. DNA for the CDR3: TGTGCCAGCAGCTTAGGGCCTGGGCACGGTAATTCACCCCTCCACTTT. Its translation: CASSLGPGHGNSPLHF.

On this clone itself: Other DNA sequences in this specimen translate into the identical CDR3. This chain connects TRBV29-1 to TRBJ2-7; the D gene is possibly TRBD1 (6 bases). The germline V and J ends were trimmed by 6 bases and 3 bases, with 12 bases remaining between them. Germline-derived CDR1 and CDR2 are SQVTM and ANQGSEA. The length of the CDR3 is 12 residues. The CDR3 protein is CSVTGKVYEQYF. The CDR3 nucleotides are TGCAGCGTAACAGGGAAGGTCTACGAGCAGTACTTC.

The chain combines TRBV7-2 with TRBJ1-2; D gene ambiguous. The CDR3 runs to 15 residues. Germline values: CDR1 SGHTA, CDR2 FQGNSA. V was cut by 7 bases and J by 6 bases, with 21 bases left in between. The CDR3 is CASKLPIGSSDGYTF. The DNA of the CDR3 is TGTGCCAGCAAGCTCCCGATCGGGTCATCAGATGGCTACACCTTC.

The V gene is TRBV29-1, the J gene TRBJ2-7; the D gene is possibly TRBD1 (7 bases). Germline CDR1 SQVTM, CDR2 ANQGSEA. The CDR3 is 14 residues long. V lost 4 bases to trimming and J lost 6 bases, with 19 bases between them. The CDR3 DNA follows: TGCAGCGTTGGGGGGGCGGGACAGTTCGGCGAGCAGTACTTC. Residues: CSVGGAGQFGEQYF.

The chain joins TRBV5-1 to TRBJ2-3, with TRBD1 matching 8 bases. The J segment lost 0 bases and the V segment lost 2 bases, leaving 2 bases of the junction unmatched. Germline loops: CDR1 SGHRS, CDR2 YFSETQ. The CDR3 length is 15 residues. The CDR3 DNA sequence: TGCGCCAGCAGCTTCACAGGGGGTAGCACAGATACGCAGTATTTT. Its translation: CASSFTGGSTDTQYF.

V is TRBV5-4 and J is TRBJ2-3; weak D call: TRBD2 (5 bases). From germline, CDR1 is SGHNT and CDR2 YYREEE (reference sequence). Trimming took off 0 bases at V and 2 bases at J, with 19 bases between the two ends. The CDR3 covers 18 residues. CDR3 residues: CASSLDPWRAGHTDTQYF. CDR3 DNA sequence: TGTGCCAGCAGCTTGGACCCGTGGCGGGCGGGCCACACAGATACGCAGTATTTT.

This chain uses TRBV14 with TRBJ2-1; maybe TRBD2 (6 bases). Trimming stripped 0 bases from V and 7 bases from J, with 16 bases between. The CDR3 is made up of 16 amino acids. Germline lookup yields CDR1 SGHDN and CDR2 FVKESK. In DNA, the CDR3 is TGTGCCAGCAGCCAAGATACGGGACTCCCCCTAAATGAGCAGTTCTTC. This sequence encodes CASSQDTGLPLNEQFF.

This clone was detected only once. The rearrangement links TRBV9 to TRBJ2-1, with D possibly TRBD2 on 5 matching bases. There are 14 residues in the CDR3. Germline CDR1 and CDR2: SGDLS and YYNGEE. V was pared by 3 bases and J by 13 bases, with 20 bases between. The CDR3 DNA reads as TGTGCCAGCAGCGCGTCCGCGGACTCGATAGCCCAGTTCTTC. Its translation: CASSASADSIAQFF.

Only one count was recorded for this clone. This CDR3 is CASSARTSGSSNEQFF. The CDR3 DNA sequence: TGTGCCAGCAGCGCGAGGACTAGCGGGAGTTCAAATGAGCAGTTCTTC. The genes are TRBV9 and TRBJ2-1, with 13 bases fitting TRBD2. This CDR3 is 16 amino acids long. V shed 3 bases, J shed 7 bases, and the junction held 7 bases outside the gene matches. Germline CDR1 and CDR2: SGDLS and YYNGEE.

V usage is TRBV11-1 and J usage is TRBJ1-1; D remains ambiguous. The CDR3 sequence is 15 residues long. The germline CDR1 and CDR2 sequences are SGHAT and FQDESV (reference sequence). Trimming pared 0 bases from V and 1 base from J, leaving 9 bases between. The CDR3 here is CASSLAWNRNTEAFF. CDR3 nucleotide sequence: TGTGCCAGCAGCTTAGCGTGGAACAGGAACACTGAAGCTTTCTTT.

This clone was detected once. This chain uses TRBV7-6 with TRBJ2-5, with TRBD2 matching 10 bases. V lost 5 bases, J lost 2 bases, and 11 bases stayed unmatched. Germline CDR1 is SGHVS and CDR2 is FNYEAQ. This CDR3 comprises 17 residues. The CDR3 nucleotides read TGTGCCAGCAGCACCCCAACCGAGCGGGGGGGTCAAGAGACCCAGTACTTC. Its translation: CASSTPTERGGQETQYF. Drawing the rest from reference TRBV7-6 and TRBJ2-5, the complete variable domain is GAGVSQSPRYKVTKRGQDVALRCDPISGHVSLYWYRQALGQGPEFLTYFNYEAQQDKSGLPNDRFSAERPEGSISTLTIQRTEQRDSAMYRCASSTPTERGGQETQYFGPGTRLLVL.

V is TRBV2 and J is TRBJ2-5; 14 bases map to TRBD2. Trimming at V came to 7 bases and at J to 5 bases, leaving 9 bases not matched to a gene. There are 16 residues in the CDR3. From germline, CDR1 is SNHLY and CDR2 FYNNEI. The CDR3 protein is CASIAGLAGGGETQYF. The CDR3 bases are TGTGCCAGCATCGCAGGACTAGCGGGGGGCGGGGAGACCCAGTACTTC.

This sequence joins TRBV7-6 and TRBJ2-7; either TRBD1 or TRBD2 may supply D (5 bases each). Germline CDR1 SGHVS, CDR2 FNYEAQ. This CDR3 has 19 amino acids. V lost 0 bases and J lost 2, with 23 bases in between. The CDR3 sequence: CASSLAFSQEGSRAYEQYF. The CDR3, as DNA: TGTGCCAGCAGCTTAGCGTTCAGTCAAGAGGGGAGTCGTGCCTACGAGCAGTACTTC.

This clone was seen a handful of times. The chain joins TRBV15 to TRBJ2-3; D is perhaps TRBD2 (7 bases). The V gene's germline CDR1 is LNHNV and CDR2 YYDKDF (reference sequence). V gave up 1 base and J gave up 4 bases, with 12 bases separating them. The CDR3 spans 15 residues. The CDR3 region is CATSRVLGGADTQYF. The CDR3 DNA sequence: TGTGCCACCAGCAGAGTCCTAGGGGGGGCAGATACGCAGTATTTT. The variable domain in full, completed from reference TRBV15 and TRBJ2-3, reads DAMVIQNPRYQVTQFGKPVTLSCSQTLNHNVMYWYQQKSSQAPKLLFHYYDKDFNNEADTPDNFQSRRPNTSFCFLDIRSPGLGDTAMYLCATSRVLGGADTQYFGPGTRLTVL.

CDR3 residues: CASSFGLAGGYNEQFF. CDR3 nucleotide sequence: TGTGCCAGCAGCTTCGGACTAGCGGGAGGGTACAATGAGCAGTTCTTC. The chain couples TRBV11-3 to TRBJ2-1, with 15 nucleotides matching TRBD2. Looked up from germline, CDR1 is SGHNT and CDR2 is YENEEA. The CDR3 contains 16 residues. V was clipped by 3 bases and J by 4 bases; unmatched bases: 1.

V and J are TRBV27 and TRBJ1-5; no clear D. The V gene lost 3 bases and the J gene lost 3 bases, with 12 bases spanning the gap. The CDR3 is 15 amino acids. Germline loops: CDR1 MNHEY, CDR2 SMNVEV (reference sequence). The CDR3 nucleotides are TGTGCCAGCAGTTTCACTGGGCAGCCCAATCAGCCCCAGCATTTT. Its protein is CASSFTGQPNQPQHF.

A word on this clone: Other DNA variants within this sample encode the same CDR3. The V call is TRBV6-5, the J call TRBJ2-7, with D perhaps matching TRBD1 or TRBD2 (5 bases each). The germline V gene has CDR1 MNHEY and CDR2 SVGAGI. Trimming left V 0 bases short and J 2 bases short, with 8 bases between. The CDR3 covers 14 residues. The CDR3, as DNA: TGTGCCAGCAGTTACTCTGGGACGGCCTACGAGCAGTACTTC. Residues: CASSYSGTAYEQYF.